This T cell receptor beta chain is drawn from a study of blood T cells in healthy people across ages. Notes on the study in general: More naive CD4+ cells and higher diversity marked long-lived donors relative to aged donors.

Through a sample-barcoded 5' primer and a J-beta primer mix, a second PCR was run for roughly 7 to 12 cycles. All samples gave at least 2.5 million CDR3-containing paired-end reads. From the 5' RACE reads, TCRdb called clonotypes with MiXCR, one entry per CDR3 protein. The data show fewer than 2 million distinct CDR3 sequences, with about two fifths seen just once and 23% held by the top ten. Each sample yielded at least 6 million isolated PBMCs. Total RNA, at least 6 micrograms per sample, was extracted from PBMCs. This clonotype was observed a few times. Its antigen is still unknown. With V trimmed by 4 bases and J by 7 bases, 15 bases remained unmatched. CDR1 and CDR2 (germline): SQVTM, ANQGSEA. The CDR3 covers 16 residues.

Material: blood. V usage is TRBV29-1 and J usage is TRBJ1-1, with 10 positions matching TRBD1. This TCR derives from a human donor in good health. The CDR3 DNA sequence: TGCAGCGTTGGAGGCACCGGGACAGGGGCTCAGGATGAAGCTTTCTTT. Its protein product is CSVGGTGTGAQDEAFF.